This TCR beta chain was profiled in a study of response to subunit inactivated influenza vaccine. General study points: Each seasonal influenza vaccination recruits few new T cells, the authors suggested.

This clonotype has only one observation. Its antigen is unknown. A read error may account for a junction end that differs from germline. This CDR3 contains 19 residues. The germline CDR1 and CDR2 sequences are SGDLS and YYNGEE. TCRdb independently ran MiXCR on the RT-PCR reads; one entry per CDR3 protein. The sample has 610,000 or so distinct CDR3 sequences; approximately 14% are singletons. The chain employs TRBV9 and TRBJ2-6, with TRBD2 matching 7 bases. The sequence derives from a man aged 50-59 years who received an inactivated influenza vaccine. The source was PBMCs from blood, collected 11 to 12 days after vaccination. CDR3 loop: CVSSGGGFDNFSGANVLTF. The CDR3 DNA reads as TGTGTCAGCAGTGGGGGGGGATTCGACAATTTCTCTGGGGCCAACGTCCTGACTTTC.